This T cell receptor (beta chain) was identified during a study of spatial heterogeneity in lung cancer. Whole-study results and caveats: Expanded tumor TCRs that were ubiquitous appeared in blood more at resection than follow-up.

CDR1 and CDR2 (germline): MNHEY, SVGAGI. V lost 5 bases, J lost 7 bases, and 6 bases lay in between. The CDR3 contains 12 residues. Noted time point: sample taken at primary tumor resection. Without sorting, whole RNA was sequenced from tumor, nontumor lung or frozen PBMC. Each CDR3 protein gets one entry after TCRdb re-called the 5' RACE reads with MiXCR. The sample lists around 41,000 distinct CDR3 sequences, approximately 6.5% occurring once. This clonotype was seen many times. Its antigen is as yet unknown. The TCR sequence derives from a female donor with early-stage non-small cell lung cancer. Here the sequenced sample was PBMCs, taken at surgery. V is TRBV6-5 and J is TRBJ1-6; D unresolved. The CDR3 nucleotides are TGTGCCAGCAGTGCCTGGAATTCACCCCTCCACTTT. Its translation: CASSAWNSPLHF.